The rows below give T cell receptor beta chains drawn from one sample of a study of blood T cells in healthy people across ages. TCRdb re-called the 5' RACE reads with MiXCR, one entry per CDR3 protein. Of 500,000 to 650,000 distinct CDR3 sequences listed, about 25% are singletons. A further study also used this sample, focusing on T cells of mothers and their children.

Material: blood. These receptors all come from a boy aged 2 to 10 in good health. The CDR3 runs from the conserved cysteine through the conserved F or W. A D gene is named only where the DNA matches it firmly. A clone size is listed for some rows: how often the clone was seen (once, few, many), or a class if it is expanded.

V: TRBV7-8; J: TRBJ2-1; size: -; D: -; CDR3: CASSFTPPGEADNEQFF; DNA: TGTGCCAGCAGCTTCACGCCTCCCGGGGAGGCTGACAATGAGCAGTTCTTC
V: TRBV10-3; J: TRBJ1-2; size: -; D: TRBD1; CDR3: CAIRKVNRDRVLSNYGYTF; DNA: TGTGCCATCAGAAAAGTAAACCGGGACAGGGTGCTCTCTAACTATGGCTACACCTTC
V: TRBV12-3/TRBV12-4; J: TRBJ1-5; size: many; D: -; CDR3: CASSPRGSNQPQHF; DNA: TGTGCCAGCTCACCTCGAGGATCCAATCAGCCCCAGCATTTT
V: TRBV27; J: TRBJ2-1; size: -; D: -; CDR3: CASSPADSSYNEQFF; DNA: TGTGCCAGCAGCCCAGCGGATAGCTCCTACAATGAGCAGTTCTTC
V: TRBV6-1; J: TRBJ1-2; size: few; D: -; CDR3: CASLLLGGYGYTF; DNA: TGTGCCAGCCTTCTCCTGGGGGGCTATGGCTACACCTTC
V: TRBV12-3/TRBV12-4; J: TRBJ2-5; size: -; D: TRBD2; CDR3: CASRPKTSGGQETQYF; DNA: TGTGCCAGCAGGCCAAAGACTAGCGGGGGCCAAGAGACCCAGTACTTC
V: TRBV10-2; J: TRBJ1-6; size: once; D: -; CDR3: CASRRTENSPLHF; DNA: TGCGCCAGCAGAAGAACAGAAAATTCACCCCTCCACTTT
V: TRBV29-1; J: TRBJ1-2; size: few; D: TRBD1; CDR3: CSALWTGLDYGYTF; DNA: TGCAGCGCTCTCTGGACAGGGCTTGACTATGGCTACACCTTC
V: TRBV29-1; J: TRBJ2-3; size: -; D: -; CDR3: CSVEGGTDTQYF; DNA: TGCAGCGTTGAAGGGGGCACAGATACGCAGTATTTT
V: TRBV7-6; J: TRBJ2-5; size: many; D: -; CDR3: CASSFDSQETQYF; DNA: TGTGCCAGCAGCTTTGACAGCCAAGAGACCCAGTACTTC
V: TRBV6-5; J: TRBJ2-7; size: -; D: -; CDR3: CASSYRASAYEQYF; DNA: TGTGCCAGCAGTTATAGGGCTAGCGCCTACGAGCAGTACTTC
V: TRBV3-1; J: TRBJ2-7; size: -; D: -; CDR3: CASSQDGQSSYEQYF; DNA: TGTGCCAGCAGCCAGGATGGACAGAGCTCCTACGAGCAGTACTTC
V: TRBV27; J: TRBJ2-5; size: -; D: -; CDR3: CASSLLAGRQETQYF; DNA: TGTGCCAGCAGTTTACTAGCTGGGCGCCAAGAGACCCAGTACTTC
V: TRBV27; J: TRBJ2-3; size: -; D: -; CDR3: CASSLSIIGVADTQYF; DNA: TGTGCCAGCAGTTTATCGATAATTGGTGTCGCAGATACGCAGTATTTT
V: TRBV27; J: TRBJ1-2; size: -; D: TRBD1; CDR3: CASSLRARMGTGSYGYTF; DNA: TGTGCCAGCAGTTTAAGAGCAAGAATGGGGACAGGAAGCTATGGCTACACCTTC
V: TRBV5-1; J: TRBJ2-5; size: -; D: TRBD2; CDR3: CASILGAGGPLETQYF; DNA: TGCGCCAGCATCTTGGGAGCGGGAGGGCCTCTGGAGACCCAGTACTTC
V: TRBV6-4; J: TRBJ1-2; size: few; D: -; CDR3: CASSDSGLSLWGYTF; DNA: TGTGCCAGCAGTGACTCGGGACTTTCCCTTTGGGGCTACACCTTC
V: TRBV12-3/TRBV12-4; J: TRBJ2-5; size: few; D: -; CDR3: CASSLGDGKETQYF; DNA: TGTGCCAGCAGTTTAGGGGATGGGAAGGAGACCCAGTACTTC
V: TRBV7-2; J: TRBJ2-7; size: few; D: -; CDR3: CASSSLGPVGEQYF; DNA: TGTGCCAGCAGCTCGCTGGGCCCGGTTGGCGAGCAGTACTTC
V: TRBV4-3; J: TRBJ2-5; size: -; D: -; CDR3: CASSQFLEATQYF; DNA: TGCGCCAGCAGCCAATTTTTAGAGGCCACCCAGTACTTC
V: TRBV15; J: TRBJ1-4; size: -; D: -; CDR3: CATSRRVISSNEKLFF; DNA: TGTGCCACCAGCAGAAGGGTAATAAGCAGCAATGAAAAACTGTTTTTT
V: TRBV2; J: TRBJ2-5; size: few; D: TRBD1; CDR3: CASSDDRARETQYF; DNA: TGTGCCAGCAGCGACGACAGGGCCAGAGAGACCCAGTACTTC
V: TRBV9; J: TRBJ1-6; size: few; D: -; CDR3: CASSPGAGLLYNSPLHF; DNA: TGTGCCAGCAGCCCCGGGGCAGGGCTTCTCTATAATTCACCCCTCCACTTT
V: TRBV20-1; J: TRBJ2-5; size: few; D: -; CDR3: CSALQGDIQETQYF; DNA: TGCAGTGCCCTCCAGGGTGATATCCAAGAGACCCAGTACTTC
V: TRBV20-1; J: TRBJ2-1; size: few; D: -; CDR3: CSARPGGSSYNEQFF; DNA: TGCAGTGCTAGGCCCGGGGGAAGCTCCTACAATGAGCAGTTCTTC
V: TRBV12-3/TRBV12-4; J: TRBJ2-7; size: few; D: TRBD2; CDR3: CASSAFSGGALVEQYF; DNA: TGTGCCAGCAGTGCCTTTAGCGGGGGGGCGCTCGTCGAGCAGTACTTC
V: TRBV5-1; J: TRBJ2-5; size: -; D: -; CDR3: CASSLTGRDQETQYF; DNA: TGCGCCAGCAGCTTGACAGGACGGGACCAAGAGACCCAGTACTTC
V: TRBV6-2/TRBV6-3; J: TRBJ2-7; size: -; D: -; CDR3: CASSYSTVLYEQYF; DNA: TGTGCCAGCAGTTACTCGACAGTGCTCTACGAGCAGTACTTC
V: TRBV27; J: TRBJ2-2; size: -; D: TRBD1; CDR3: CASSLSSTLQGAGFTGELFF; DNA: TGTGCCAGCAGTTTATCGTCGACCCTTCAGGGGGCAGGGTTCACCGGGGAGCTGTTTTTT
V: TRBV7-9; J: TRBJ2-1; size: many; D: -; CDR3: CASSHHTSFSEQFF; DNA: TGTGCCAGCAGCCACCATACTAGTTTTTCCGAGCAGTTCTTC
V: TRBV9; J: TRBJ2-7; size: -; D: -; CDR3: CASSVGGPYEQYF; DNA: TGTGCCAGCAGCGTAGGTGGTCCCTACGAGCAGTACTTC
V: TRBV15; J: TRBJ2-5; size: -; D: -; CDR3: CATSGRGGQEAQYF; DNA: TGTGCCACCTCGGGGAGGGGGGGTCAAGAGGCCCAGTACTTC
V: TRBV11-1; J: TRBJ2-7; size: few; D: TRBD1; CDR3: CASSQAASGQMLYEQYF; DNA: TGTGCCAGCAGCCAAGCGGCCTCGGGACAGATGCTCTACGAGCAGTACTTC
V: TRBV20-1; J: TRBJ2-2; size: -; D: TRBD1; CDR3: CSARGQQGTGELFF; DNA: TGCAGTGCTAGAGGGCAACAGGGGACCGGGGAGCTGTTTTTT